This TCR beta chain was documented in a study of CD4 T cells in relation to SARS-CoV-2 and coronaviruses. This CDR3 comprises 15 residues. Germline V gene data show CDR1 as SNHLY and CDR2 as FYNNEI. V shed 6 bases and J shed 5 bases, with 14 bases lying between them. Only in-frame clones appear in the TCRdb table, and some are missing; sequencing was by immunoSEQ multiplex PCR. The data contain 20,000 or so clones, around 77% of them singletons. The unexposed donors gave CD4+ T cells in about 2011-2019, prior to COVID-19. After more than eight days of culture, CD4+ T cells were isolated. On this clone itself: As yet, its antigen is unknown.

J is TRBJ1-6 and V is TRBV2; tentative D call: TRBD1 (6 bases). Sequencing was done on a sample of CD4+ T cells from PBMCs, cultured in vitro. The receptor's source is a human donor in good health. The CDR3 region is CASSVGTPNNSPLHF. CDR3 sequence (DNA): TGTGCCAGCAGCGTCGGGACACCCAATAATTCACCCCTCCACTTT.